A single sample is the source of the 24 T cell receptor beta chains below, sequenced in a study of T-cell memory formation after mild COVID-19. TCRdb called the 5' RACE reads again in MiXCR, with one record for every CDR3 protein. The sample gives 150,000 to 200,000 distinct CDR3 sequences, 25% to 40% of which show up once; around 13% is in the top ten. Material for sequencing was PBMCs or a T cell subset sorted from them (not recorded which). Every receptor here comes from an adult woman who had mild COVID-19 (a few samples of this study predate the infection). Cell type and time point are not known.

The chain combines TRBV20-1 with TRBJ2-3; D gene ambiguous. The CDR3 runs to 14 residues. Trimming stripped 0 bases from V and 1 base from J, with 8 bases between. Per germline, CDR1 DFQATT and CDR2 SNEGSKA (reference sequence). The CDR3 bases are TGCAGTGCTAGAGATCCCCTGGGCACAGATACGCAGTATTTT. It encodes CSARDPLGTDTQYF.

CDR3 in DNA: TGTGCCAGCAGCTTAACTGGGGACAGGCCATTTCGCACTGAAGCTTTCTTT. Protein sequence: CASSLTGDRPFRTEAFF. V is TRBV7-3 and J is TRBJ1-1, with TRBD1 identical over 8 bases. CDR1 SGHTA and CDR2 FQGTGA come from the germline V gene. The CDR3 totals 17 residues. Trimming removed 0 bases from V and 4 bases from J; junction bases left unmatched: 10.

The chain employs TRBV3-1 and TRBJ1-2, with TRBD1 matching over 8 bases. Per the germline V gene, CDR1 is LGHDT and CDR2 is YNNKEL (reference sequence). This CDR3 has 15 residues. Trimming took 0 bases from V and 7 from J; bases not matched to a gene: 7. This chain's CDR3 is CASSQDGTGFGGYTF. Here the CDR3 DNA reads TGTGCCAGCAGCCAAGATGGGACAGGCTTCGGTGGCTACACCTTC.

CDR3 sequence reads: CASTSDRKNTEAFF. CDR3 sequence (DNA): TGTGCCAGTACCTCGGACAGGAAGAACACTGAAGCTTTCTTT. The chain has TRBV19 and TRBJ1-1; TRBD1 matches at 7 bases. CDR1 is LNHDA and CDR2 is SQIVND in the germline V gene (reference sequence). V was pared by 7 bases and J by 1 base, with 6 bases of the junction left unmatched. The CDR3 runs 14 residues.

This clonotype was seen more than once but under ten times. The rearrangement joins TRBV4-2 to TRBJ2-3; tentatively, D is TRBD2 (7 bases). The V gene's germline CDR1 is LGHNA and CDR2 YNFKEQ. The CDR3 spans 17 residues. V was pared by 0 bases and J by 0 bases, with 13 bases between. CDR3 protein: CASSQEGRGGSTDTQYF. In nucleotides, the CDR3 is TGTGCCAGCAGCCAAGAAGGAAGGGGGGGTAGCACAGATACGCAGTATTTT.

V gene TRBV7-9 combines with J gene TRBJ2-3, with 9 bases matching TRBD1. V trimming: 5 bases; J trimming: 1 base; junction bases outside the gene matches: 4. The CDR3 is made up of 15 amino acids. Germline V gives CDR1 SEHNR, CDR2 FQNEAQ (reference sequence). The CDR3 sequence is CASSVGQGGTDTQYF. The CDR3 DNA reads as TGTGCCAGCAGCGTGGGACAGGGAGGCACAGATACGCAGTATTTT.

The chain is built from TRBV6-5 and TRBJ2-3; D is undetermined. The germline V gene encodes CDR1 MNHEY and CDR2 SVGAGI. With 4 bases removed from V and 2 bases from J, the gap between germline ends came to 7 bases. The length of the CDR3 is 13 residues. The CDR3 DNA sequence: TGTGCCAGCAGTTCCCAGTTCACAGATACGCAGTATTTT. It is translated as CASSSQFTDTQYF.

The CDR3 DNA reads as TGTGCCAGCAGTGAATGGGGAGGGGACGAAGCTTTCTTT. Protein sequence: CASSEWGGDEAFF. The genes are TRBV25-1 and TRBJ1-1; possibly TRBD1 for D (5 bases). CDR1 and CDR2 (germline): MGHDK, SYGVNS. The V and J ends lost 1 base and 8 bases respectively, with 11 bases between them. This CDR3 is 13 amino acids long. Filled out from reference TRBV25-1 and TRBJ1-1, the complete variable domain reads EADIYQTPRYLVIGTGKKITLECSQTMGHDKMYWYQQDPGMELHLIHYSYGVNSTEKGDLSSESTVSRIRTEHFPLTLESARPSHTSQYLCASSEWGGDEAFFGQGTRLTVV.

The gene calls are TRBV5-1 and TRBJ2-1; 10 bases match TRBD2. This CDR3 contains 15 residues. J was trimmed by 10 bases and V by 5 bases; bases with no gene match: 12. CDR1 is SGHRS, CDR2 YFSETQ, per germline. The CDR3 DNA follows: TGCGCCAGCAGGAGCTTAGCGGGAGGACCTGTGGAGCAGTTCTTC. It encodes CASRSLAGGPVEQFF.

This clonotype was observed a few times. The genes are TRBV3-1 and TRBJ1-2, with unresolved D. Germline CDR1 is LGHDT and CDR2 is YNNKEL (reference sequence). The V gene lost 0 bases and the J gene lost 4 bases, with 12 bases spanning the gap. The CDR3 has 15 amino acids. The CDR3 loop is CASSQDEGFPYGYTF. DNA of the CDR3: TGTGCCAGCAGCCAAGATGAAGGGTTCCCCTATGGCTACACCTTC. The variable domain in full, with the rest retrieved from reference TRBV3-1 and TRBJ1-2, is DTAVSQTPKYLVTQMGNDKSIKCEQNLGHDTMYWYKQDSKKFLKIMFSYNNKELIINETVPNRFSPKSPDKAHLNLHINSLELGDSAVYFCASSQDEGFPYGYTFGSGTRLTVV.

The V call is TRBV10-2, the J call TRBJ1-1, with D maybe TRBD1 (5 bases). Germline values: CDR1 WSHSY, CDR2 SAAADI. This CDR3 contains 16 residues. V lost 3 bases, J lost 2 bases, and 16 bases lay in between. The chain's CDR3 is CASSDGRAGINTEAFF. The CDR3, as DNA: TGCGCCAGCAGTGACGGAAGGGCAGGGATAAACACTGAAGCTTTCTTT.

The gene calls are TRBV19 and TRBJ2-3; D unclear. Germline-derived CDR1 and CDR2 are LNHDA and SQIVND (reference sequence). CDR3 length equals 16 residues. V lost 5 bases and J lost 0, with 15 bases in between. CDR3 sequence reads: CASSPLNVRSTDTQYF. In DNA form, the CDR3 reads TGTGCCAGTAGTCCTCTAAACGTCCGGAGCACAGATACGCAGTATTTT.

This clonotype was seen a handful of times. The chain combines TRBV5-1 with TRBJ2-3; D remains ambiguous. The CDR3 is 15 residues long. The germline V and J ends were trimmed by 0 bases and 2 bases, with 10 bases remaining between them. Germline lookup yields CDR1 SGHRS and CDR2 YFSETQ. DNA for the CDR3: TGCGCCAGCAGCTTGGCAACAGTCTCCACAGATACGCAGTATTTT. Amino acids: CASSLATVSTDTQYF.

This clonotype turned up a few times. As DNA, the CDR3 is TGTGCCAGCAGCCAAGATAACACAAATCAAGAGACCCAGTACTTC. It is translated as CASSQDNTNQETQYF. The V and J genes are TRBV4-2 and TRBJ2-5; D not resolved. Trimming shortened V by 0 bases and J by 2 bases, and 10 bases separated the two germline ends. This CDR3 is 15 amino acids long. Germline V gene sequence: CDR1 LGHNA, CDR2 YNFKEQ.

This chain uses TRBV5-1 with TRBJ2-1; TRBD1 might be the D (6 bases). V was pared by 7 bases and J by 4 bases, with 18 bases between. The V gene's germline CDR1 is SGHRS and CDR2 YFSETQ. This CDR3 has 15 residues. CDR3 DNA: TGCGCCAGCGAGGAGAAGGACAGCCTTTACAATGAGCAGTTCTTC. It encodes CASEEKDSLYNEQFF.

This clonotype was counted between two and nine times. This chain joins TRBV5-6 and TRBJ2-7; TRBD1 agrees at 7 bases. The CDR3 totals 14 residues. V lost 2 bases and J lost 3; bases outside the gene matches: 5. The V gene's germline CDR1 is SGHDT and CDR2 YYEEEE. CDR3 amino acids: CASSLQGLSYEQYF. CDR3 sequence (DNA): TGTGCCAGCAGCTTACAGGGGCTGAGCTACGAGCAGTACTTC.

This chain connects TRBV7-2 to TRBJ2-1, with 10 bases matching TRBD2. This CDR3 has 16 amino acids. Germline V gene data show CDR1 as SGHTA and CDR2 as FQGNSA. V lost 5 bases to trimming and J lost 5 bases; unmatched junction nucleotides: 9. The CDR3 DNA reads as TGTGCCAGCAGCCCTGGTAGCGGGGGGATTAACAATGAGCAGTTCTTC. Protein: CASSPGSGGINNEQFF.

V is TRBV2 and J is TRBJ1-1; D gene unclear. Between the trimmed V and J ends, which lost 6 bases and 3 bases, there was a span of 11 bases. CDR1 is SNHLY, CDR2 FYNNEI, per germline. CDR3 size: 13 residues. The CDR3 loop reads CASRLGEDTEAFF. The CDR3, as DNA: TGTGCCAGCAGACTTGGAGAGGACACTGAAGCTTTCTTT.

In its sample, this clonotype was seen a few times. The V gene is TRBV4-1, the J gene TRBJ2-4, with TRBD1 matching over 8 bases. V lost 0 bases and J lost 3; bases outside the gene matches: 4. Germline V gene lookup returns CDR1 MGHRA and CDR2 YSYEKL. The CDR3 consists of 16 residues. The chain's CDR3 is CASSQEWTGLKNIQYF. For the CDR3, the DNA is TGCGCCAGCAGCCAAGAATGGACAGGGCTCAAAAACATTCAGTACTTC.

The genes are TRBV2 and TRBJ2-1; TRBD1 aligns across 7 bases. J lost 1 base, V lost 7 bases, and 7 bases had no gene match. Germline V gene sequence: CDR1 SNHLY, CDR2 FYNNEI. This CDR3 comprises 15 residues. The DNA of the CDR3 is TGTGCCAGCACCACAGGGGCTAGGTCCTACAATGAGCAGTTCTTC. Residues: CASTTGARSYNEQFF.

V gene TRBV27 combines with J gene TRBJ2-7, with 9 bases aligning to TRBD2. The CDR3 runs 14 residues. J was trimmed by 1 base and V by 8 bases; bases with no gene match: 6. Germline V CDR1 and CDR2: MNHEY, SMNVEV (reference sequence). The CDR3 loop is CASVRTSVSYEQYF. The DNA of the CDR3 is TGTGCCAGCGTAAGGACTAGCGTTTCCTACGAGCAGTACTTC.

CDR3 sequence reads: CASSTGTSGGDTQYF. CDR3 coding DNA: TGTGCCAGCAGCACGGGGACTAGCGGGGGTGATACGCAGTATTTT. This chain links TRBV7-3 with TRBJ2-3; 14 nucleotides align to TRBD2. This CDR3 comprises 15 residues. The germline V gene encodes CDR1 SGHTA and CDR2 FQGTGA. V was pared by 5 bases and J by 6 bases, with 4 bases of the junction left unmatched.

The gene calls are TRBV7-2 and TRBJ2-3; no reliable D call. Germline V CDR1 and CDR2: SGHTA, FQGNSA. The CDR3 extends over 12 amino acids. The ends were cut back, 6 bases at V and 8 bases at J, with 12 bases in the middle. Here the CDR3 reads CASRTGPSTQYF. Written as DNA, the CDR3 is TGTGCCAGCAGGACTGGGCCCAGTACGCAGTATTTT.

This sequence joins TRBV7-6 and TRBJ1-1; 10 nucleotides line up with TRBD1. With V trimmed by 5 bases and J by 1 base, 16 bases remained unmatched. Germline-derived CDR1 and CDR2 are SGHVS and FNYEAQ. The length of the CDR3 is 19 residues. The CDR3 loop reads CASSATTVGTGVENTEAFF. The CDR3 DNA reads TGTGCCAGCAGCGCAACCACCGTTGGGACAGGGGTCGAGAACACTGAAGCTTTCTTT.